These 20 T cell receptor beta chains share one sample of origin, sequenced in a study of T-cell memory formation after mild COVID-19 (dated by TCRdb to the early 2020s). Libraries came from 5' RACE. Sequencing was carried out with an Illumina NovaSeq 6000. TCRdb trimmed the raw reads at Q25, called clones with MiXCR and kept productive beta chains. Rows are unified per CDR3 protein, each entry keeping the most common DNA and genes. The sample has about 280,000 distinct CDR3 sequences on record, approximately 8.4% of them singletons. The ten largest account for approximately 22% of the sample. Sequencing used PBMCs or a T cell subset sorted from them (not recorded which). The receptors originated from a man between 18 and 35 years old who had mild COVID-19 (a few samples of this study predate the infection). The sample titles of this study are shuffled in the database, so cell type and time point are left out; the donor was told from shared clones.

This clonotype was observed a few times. The CDR3 DNA follows: TGCAGTGCTAGATCATACCCCGGGACAGACTATGGCTACACCTTC. Protein product: CSARSYPGTDYGYTF. The chain couples TRBV20-1 to TRBJ1-2, with TRBD1 matching 7 bases. The germline V gene has CDR1 DFQATT and CDR2 SNEGSKA (reference sequence). The CDR3 runs to 15 residues. V was clipped by 2 bases and J by 3 bases; unmatched bases: 9.

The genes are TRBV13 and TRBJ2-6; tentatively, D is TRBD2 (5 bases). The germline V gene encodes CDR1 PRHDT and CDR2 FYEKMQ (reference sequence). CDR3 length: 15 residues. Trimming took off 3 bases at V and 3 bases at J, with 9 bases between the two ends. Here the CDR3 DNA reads TGTGCCAGCAGCTTGAGGGCTAATGGGGCCAACGTCCTGACTTTC. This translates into CASSLRANGANVLTF.

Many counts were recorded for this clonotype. CDR3 DNA: TGTGCCAGCAGCTCGTCGGTGGGGGCACCCCTCCACTTT. This sequence encodes CASSSSVGAPLHF. V and J are TRBV5-4 and TRBJ1-6; D is perhaps TRBD1 (5 bases). Between the trimmed V and J ends, which lost 3 bases and 11 bases, there was a span of 12 bases. This CDR3 is 13 amino acids long. Germline CDR1 and CDR2: SGHNT and YYREEE (reference sequence).

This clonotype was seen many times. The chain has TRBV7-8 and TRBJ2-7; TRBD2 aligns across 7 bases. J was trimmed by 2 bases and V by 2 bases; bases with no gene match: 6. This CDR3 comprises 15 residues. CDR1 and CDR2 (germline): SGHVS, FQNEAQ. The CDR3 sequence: CASSLRASGTYEQYF. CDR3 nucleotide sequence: TGTGCCAGCAGCTTACGGGCTAGCGGTACCTACGAGCAGTACTTC.

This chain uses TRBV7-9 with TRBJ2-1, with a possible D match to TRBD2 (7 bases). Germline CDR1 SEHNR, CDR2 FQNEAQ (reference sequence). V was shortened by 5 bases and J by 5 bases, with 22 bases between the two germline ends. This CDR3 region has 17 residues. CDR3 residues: CASSRLRGGGPNNEQFF. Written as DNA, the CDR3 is TGTGCCAGCAGCCGCCTTAGGGGCGGGGGCCCTAACAATGAGCAGTTCTTC.

This chain's CDR3 is CASESGPPLNTEAFF. CDR3 in DNA: TGTGCCAGCGAATCGGGTCCGCCGTTGAACACTGAAGCTTTCTTT. This chain links TRBV6-5 with TRBJ1-1; D ambiguous. V was cut by 8 bases and J by 0 bases, with 16 bases left in between. This CDR3 spans 15 amino acids. Germline CDR1 and CDR2: MNHEY and SVGAGI.

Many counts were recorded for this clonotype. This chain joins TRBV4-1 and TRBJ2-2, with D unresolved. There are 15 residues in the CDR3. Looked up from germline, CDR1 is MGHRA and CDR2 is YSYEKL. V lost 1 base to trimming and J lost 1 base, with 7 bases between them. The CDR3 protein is CASSQVAGNTGELFF. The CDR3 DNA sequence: TGCGCCAGCAGCCAAGTAGCAGGGAACACCGGGGAGCTGTTTTTT.

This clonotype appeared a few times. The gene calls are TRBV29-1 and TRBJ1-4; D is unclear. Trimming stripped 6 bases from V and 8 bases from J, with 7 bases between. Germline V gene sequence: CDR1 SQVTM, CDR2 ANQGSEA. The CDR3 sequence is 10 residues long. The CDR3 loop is CSVETEKLFF. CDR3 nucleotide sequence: TGCAGCGTCGAGACCGAAAAACTGTTTTTT.

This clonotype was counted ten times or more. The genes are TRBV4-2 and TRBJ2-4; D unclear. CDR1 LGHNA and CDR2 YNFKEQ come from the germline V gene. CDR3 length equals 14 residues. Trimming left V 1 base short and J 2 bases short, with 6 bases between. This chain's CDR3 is CASSQGASKNIQYF. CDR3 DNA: TGTGCCAGCAGCCAAGGGGCGTCCAAAAACATTCAGTACTTC.

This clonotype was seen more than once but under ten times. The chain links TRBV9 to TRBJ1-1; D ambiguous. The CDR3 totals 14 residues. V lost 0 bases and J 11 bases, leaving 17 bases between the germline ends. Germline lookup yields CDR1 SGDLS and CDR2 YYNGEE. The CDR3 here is CASSVDASRVEAFF. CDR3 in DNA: TGTGCCAGCAGCGTAGACGCATCGAGGGTTGAGGCTTTCTTT.

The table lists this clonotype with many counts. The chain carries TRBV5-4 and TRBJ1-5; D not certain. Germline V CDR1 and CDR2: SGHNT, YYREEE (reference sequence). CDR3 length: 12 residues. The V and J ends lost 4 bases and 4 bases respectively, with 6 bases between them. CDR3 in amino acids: CASSAGNQPQHF. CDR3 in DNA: TGTGCCAGCAGCGCGGGGAATCAGCCCCAGCATTTT.

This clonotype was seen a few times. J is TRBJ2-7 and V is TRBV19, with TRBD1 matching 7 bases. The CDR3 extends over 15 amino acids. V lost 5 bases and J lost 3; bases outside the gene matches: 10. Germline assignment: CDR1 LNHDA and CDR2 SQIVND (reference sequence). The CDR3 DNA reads TGTGCCAGTAGTCCAGGGGACAGTTCTGTCTACGAGCAGTACTTC. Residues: CASSPGDSSVYEQYF.

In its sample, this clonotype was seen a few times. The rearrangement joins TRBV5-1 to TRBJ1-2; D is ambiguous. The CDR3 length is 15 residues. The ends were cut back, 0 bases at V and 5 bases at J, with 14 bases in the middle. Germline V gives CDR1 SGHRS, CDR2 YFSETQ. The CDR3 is CASSLGEDLGYGYTF. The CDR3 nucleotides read TGCGCCAGCAGCTTGGGGGAAGACCTTGGGTATGGCTACACCTTC.

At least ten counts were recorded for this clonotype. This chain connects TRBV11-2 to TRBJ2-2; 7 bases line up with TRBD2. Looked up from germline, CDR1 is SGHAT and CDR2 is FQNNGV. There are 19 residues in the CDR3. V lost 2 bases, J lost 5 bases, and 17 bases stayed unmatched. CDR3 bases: TGTGCCAGCAGCTTATACTTAGATAACCATCTAGCGGATACCGGGGAGCTGTTTTTT. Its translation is CASSLYLDNHLADTGELFF.

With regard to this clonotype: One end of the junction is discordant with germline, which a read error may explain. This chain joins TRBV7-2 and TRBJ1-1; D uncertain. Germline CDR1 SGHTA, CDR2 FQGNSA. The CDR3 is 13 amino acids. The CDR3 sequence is CASSVHSQAEALF. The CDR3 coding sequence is TGTGCCAGCAGCGTCCATAGTCAGGCTGAAGCTCTCTTT.

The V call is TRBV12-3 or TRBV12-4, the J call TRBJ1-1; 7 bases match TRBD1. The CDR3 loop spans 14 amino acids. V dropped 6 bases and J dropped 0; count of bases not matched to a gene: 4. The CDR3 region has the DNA TGTGCCAGCAGCTGGGACAGTCTGAACACTGAAGCTTTCTTT. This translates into CASSWDSLNTEAFF.

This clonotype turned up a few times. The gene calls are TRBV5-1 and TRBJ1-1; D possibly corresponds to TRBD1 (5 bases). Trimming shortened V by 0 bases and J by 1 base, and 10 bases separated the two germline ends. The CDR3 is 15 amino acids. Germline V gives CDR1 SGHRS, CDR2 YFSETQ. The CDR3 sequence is CASSLGWGENTEAFF. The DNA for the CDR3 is TGCGCCAGCAGCTTGGGGTGGGGCGAGAACACTGAAGCTTTCTTT.

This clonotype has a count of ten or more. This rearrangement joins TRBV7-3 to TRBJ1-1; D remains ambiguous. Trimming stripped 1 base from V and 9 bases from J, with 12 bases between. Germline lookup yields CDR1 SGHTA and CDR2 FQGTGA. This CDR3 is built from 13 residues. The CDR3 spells CASSLNQGYKAFF. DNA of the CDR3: TGTGCCAGCAGCTTAAACCAAGGGTACAAAGCTTTCTTT.

CDR3 DNA: TGTGCCAGCAGTTCGGGGGGGAACAACAATGAGCAGTTCTTC. It is translated as CASSSGGNNNEQFF. The rearrangement joins TRBV6-1 to TRBJ2-1; TRBD2 matches 8 bases. With 5 bases clipped from V and 5 bases from J, the junction kept 5 bases outside the gene matches. Germline V gives CDR1 MNHNS, CDR2 SASEGT. This CDR3 is 14 amino acids long.

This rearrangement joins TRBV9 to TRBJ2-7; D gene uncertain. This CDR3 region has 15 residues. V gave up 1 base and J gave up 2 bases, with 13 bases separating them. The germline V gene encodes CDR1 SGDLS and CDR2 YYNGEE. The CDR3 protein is CASSVSSYSTYEQYF. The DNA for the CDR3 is TGTGCCAGCAGCGTAAGCTCGTATAGCACCTACGAGCAGTACTTC.